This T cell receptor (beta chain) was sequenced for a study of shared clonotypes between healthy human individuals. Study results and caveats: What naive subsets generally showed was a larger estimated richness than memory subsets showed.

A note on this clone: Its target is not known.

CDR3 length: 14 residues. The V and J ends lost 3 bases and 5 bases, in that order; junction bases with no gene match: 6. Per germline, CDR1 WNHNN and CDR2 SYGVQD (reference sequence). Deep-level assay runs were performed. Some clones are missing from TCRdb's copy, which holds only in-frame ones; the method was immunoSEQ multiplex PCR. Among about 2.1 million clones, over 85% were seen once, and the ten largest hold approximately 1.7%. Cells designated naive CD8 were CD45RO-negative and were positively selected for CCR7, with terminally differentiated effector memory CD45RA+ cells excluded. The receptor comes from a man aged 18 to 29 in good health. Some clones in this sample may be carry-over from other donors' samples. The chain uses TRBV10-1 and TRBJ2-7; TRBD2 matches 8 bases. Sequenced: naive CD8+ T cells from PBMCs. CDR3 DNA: TGCGCCAGCAGTGATGATAGCGGGACCGACGAGCAGTACTTC. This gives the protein CASSDDSGTDEQYF.